What follows are 15 T cell receptor beta chains derived from one specimen sequenced in a study of T cells in Graves' hyperthyroidism and ophthalmopathy. Amplified TCR beta CDR3 regions derived from RNA transcripts. The HTBI primer set served for first-round RT-PCR of the TCR CDR3. TCRdb recomputed calls from the multiplex PCR reads with MiXCR, one row per CDR3 protein. The sample has approximately 520,000 distinct CDR3 sequences; 24% are singletons. Sequencing was carried out using blood. Receptor source: a woman aged 25 to 45 with Graves' ophthalmopathy.

Points on this clonotype: One junction end does not reproduce the germline sequence, and a read error may be involved. The rearrangement links TRBV3-1 to TRBJ1-1; D might be TRBD1 (5 bases). CDR1 and CDR2 from the germline V gene are LGHDT and YNNKEL (reference sequence). CDR3 size: 14 residues. CDR3 in amino acids: CASSQDAGNTEACF. The CDR3 DNA follows: TGTGCCAGCAGCCAAGATGCAGGGAACACTGAAGCTTGCTTT.

J is TRBJ1-2 and V is TRBV11-1; 7 nucleotides agree with TRBD1. The germline CDR1 and CDR2 sequences are SGHAT and FQDESV (reference sequence). Trimming cost V 3 bases and J 6 bases; bases outside gene matches: 10. The CDR3 runs to 15 residues. The CDR3 loop reads CASSFHPQGNNGYTF. The CDR3 nucleotides are TGTGCCAGCAGCTTCCACCCACAGGGGAATAATGGCTACACCTTC. Supplemented by reference TRBV11-1 and TRBJ1-2, the full variable domain reads EAEVAQSPRYKITEKSQAVAFWCDPISGHATLYWYRQILGQGPELLVQFQDESVVDDSQLPKDRFSAERLKGVDSTLKIQPAELGDSAMYLCASSFHPQGNNGYTFGSGTRLTVV.

This clonotype came up many times. The V call is TRBV20-1, the J call TRBJ1-5; D not certain. Germline V gene data show CDR1 as DFQATT and CDR2 as SNEGSKA (reference sequence). The CDR3 has 15 amino acids. V was trimmed by 0 bases and J by 2 bases, leaving 11 bases between them. The CDR3 spells CSARDWRDGNQPQHF. DNA for the CDR3: TGCAGTGCTAGAGATTGGCGAGACGGCAATCAGCCCCAGCATTTT.

The table lists this clonotype with many counts. The V and J genes are TRBV5-1 and TRBJ2-5; D unresolved. Trimming took 6 bases from V and 3 from J, leaving 12 bases between them. The CDR3 consists of 13 residues. Germline assignment: CDR1 SGHRS and CDR2 YFSETQ. CDR3 DNA sequence: TGCGCCAGCACCCCAGCAAACAAAGAGACCCAGTACTTC. It is translated as CASTPANKETQYF.

The rearrangement joins TRBV11-2 to TRBJ2-7, with D possibly TRBD1 on 6 matching bases. Germline-derived CDR1 and CDR2 are SGHAT and FQNNGV. CDR3 length equals 13 residues. V was clipped by 5 bases and J by 0 bases, with 8 bases between them. CDR3 amino acids: CASSQGHSYEQYF. In DNA, the CDR3 is TGTGCCAGCAGCCAGGGACACTCCTACGAGCAGTACTTC.

This clonotype was detected only a few times. CDR3 sequence (DNA): TGTGCCAGCAGTGATACAGGGACTCTTGGCTACACCTTC. Amino acids: CASSDTGTLGYTF. The chain joins TRBV6-1 to TRBJ1-2; a possible D gene is TRBD1 (6 bases). Trimming removed 3 bases from V and 7 bases from J, with 12 bases in between. Germline-derived CDR1 and CDR2 are MNHNS and SASEGT. There are 13 residues in the CDR3.

This clonotype was observed at least ten times. The chain's CDR3 is CASRTGLAGGLAYEQYF. In nucleotides, the CDR3 is TGTGCCAGCCGAACCGGACTAGCGGGAGGATTGGCCTACGAGCAGTACTTC. V gene TRBV6-4 combines with J gene TRBJ2-7, with TRBD2 matching 14 bases. The trim removed 8 bases at V and 2 bases at J, leaving 11 bases unmatched. From germline, CDR1 is MRHNA and CDR2 SNTAGT. CDR3 size: 17 residues.

This chain links TRBV7-9 with TRBJ2-5; D possibly uses TRBD1 or TRBD2 (5 bases each). V lost 5 bases and J lost 1, with 14 bases in between. The CDR3 has 15 amino acids. CDR1 is SEHNR and CDR2 is FQNEAQ in the germline V gene (reference sequence). CDR3 protein: CASSKPTGTQETQYF. CDR3 bases: TGTGCCAGCAGCAAACCGACCGGGACCCAAGAGACCCAGTACTTC.

The chain has TRBV14 and TRBJ2-3; D gene unclear. The germline V gene has CDR1 SGHDN and CDR2 FVKESK. This CDR3 is 14 amino acids long. The V end was cut by 2 bases, the J end by 1 base, with 7 bases between. The CDR3 DNA reads TGTGCCAGCAGCCAACTAGGAGGCACAGATACGCAGTATTTT. Its translation: CASSQLGGTDTQYF.

This clonotype was picked up many times. The chain recombines TRBV20-1 with TRBJ2-5; 11 bases match TRBD2. The J segment lost 1 base and the V segment lost 0 bases, leaving 4 bases of the junction unmatched. Germline V lookup: CDR1 DFQATT, CDR2 SNEGSKA (reference sequence). This CDR3 region has 16 residues. The CDR3 coding sequence is TGCAGTGCTAGAGATTTTAGCGGGGGGGCCCAAGAGACCCAGTACTTC. This sequence encodes CSARDFSGGAQETQYF.

The chain joins TRBV7-2 to TRBJ1-2, with TRBD1 matching over 7 bases. The germline gives CDR1 SGHTA, CDR2 FQGNSA. The CDR3 runs 14 residues. V was pared by 5 bases and J by 4 bases, with 7 bases of the junction left unmatched. CDR3 residues: CASSEGQRSYGYTF. The DNA of the CDR3 is TGTGCCAGCAGCGAGGGACAGAGGAGCTATGGCTACACCTTC.

This clonotype came up many times. This sequence joins TRBV9 and TRBJ1-1; a weak D match, TRBD1 (5 bases). This CDR3 contains 16 residues. CDR1 and CDR2 from the germline V gene are SGDLS and YYNGEE. Trimming left V 0 bases short and J 7 bases short, with 19 bases between. The CDR3 coding sequence is TGTGCCAGCAGCGTAGGCGTAGGAGGGGACTACCTTGAAGCTTTCTTT. The encoded protein is CASSVGVGGDYLEAFF. The full variable domain, its missing parts supplied by reference TRBV9 and TRBJ1-1, is DSGVTQTPKHLITATGQRVTLRCSPRSGDLSVYWYQQSLDQGLQFLIQYYNGEERAKGNILERFSAQQFPDLHSELNLSSLELGDSALYFCASSVGVGGDYLEAFFGQGTRLTVV.

This clonotype was counted ten times or more. The chain recombines TRBV4-3 with TRBJ2-6; either TRBD1 or TRBD2 may supply D (5 bases each). From germline, CDR1 is LGHNA and CDR2 YSLEER. V was clipped by 5 bases and J by 4 bases, with 12 bases between them. There are 15 residues in the CDR3. The CDR3 spells CASSSRGSGANVLTF. As DNA, the CDR3 is TGCGCCAGCAGCTCTCGGGGCTCCGGGGCCAACGTCCTGACTTTC.

This clonotype was seen a few times. The chain recombines TRBV2 with TRBJ1-2, with 7 bases identical to TRBD1. This CDR3 contains 15 residues. Per germline, CDR1 SNHLY and CDR2 FYNNEI. Trimming took 6 bases from V and 5 from J; bases not matched to a gene: 12. The CDR3 coding sequence is TGTGCCAGCAGCGAAAGGACAGGAAACCTATATGGCTACACCTTC. Translation gives CASSERTGNLYGYTF.

The chain links TRBV6-2 or TRBV6-3 to TRBJ2-7; D is undetermined. The CDR3 sequence is 13 residues long. The germline gives CDR1 MNHEY, CDR2 SVGEGT. V lost 4 bases and J lost 9, with 16 bases in between. CDR3 amino acids: CASSSAVLDGQYF. In DNA, the CDR3 is TGTGCCAGCAGTTCTGCGGTTCTGGATGGGCAGTACTTC.